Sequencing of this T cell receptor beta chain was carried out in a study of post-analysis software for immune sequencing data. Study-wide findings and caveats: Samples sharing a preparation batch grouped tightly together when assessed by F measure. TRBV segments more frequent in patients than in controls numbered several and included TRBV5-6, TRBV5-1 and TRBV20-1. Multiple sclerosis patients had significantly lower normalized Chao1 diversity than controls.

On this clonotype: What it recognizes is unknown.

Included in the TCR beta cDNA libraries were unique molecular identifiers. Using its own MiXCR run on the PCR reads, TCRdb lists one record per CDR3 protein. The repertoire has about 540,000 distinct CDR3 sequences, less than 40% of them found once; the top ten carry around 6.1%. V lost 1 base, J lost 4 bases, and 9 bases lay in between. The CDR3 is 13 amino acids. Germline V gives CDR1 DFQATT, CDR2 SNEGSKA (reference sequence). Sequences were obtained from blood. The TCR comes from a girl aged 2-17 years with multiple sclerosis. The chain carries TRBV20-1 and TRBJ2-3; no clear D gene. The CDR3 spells CSARGYGADTQYF. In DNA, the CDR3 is TGCAGTGCTAGAGGATACGGAGCAGATACGCAGTATTTT.